This TCR beta chain was identified during a study of T-cell memory formation after mild COVID-19 (dated by TCRdb to about 2021). Regarding the research as a whole: TCR sequence clusters from the two donors were largely donor specific. T-cell clones expanding and contracting after mild COVID-19 in two donors were tracked by longitudinal TCRalpha and TCRbeta repertoire sequencing. Two young, previously healthy adult volunteers, one female and one male, were included in the cohort.

PBMCs were isolated by Ficoll-Paque density gradient centrifugation. CDR1 and CDR2, looked up from the germline V gene (reference sequence), are GTSNPN and SVGIG. Inclusive of the bounding cysteine and phenylalanine, the CDR3 is 11 residues long. Of all the DNA, just the CDR3 is kept, 33 bases in frame from base 1. V drops 3 bases and J drops 1 base, leaving 4 bases in between. Note on this clonotype: What this receptor recognizes is not known. No base qualities exist here, and no much larger clone lies one base off it.

Study-level results and caveats: Some responding clones were found in pre-infection memory, which suggests that pre-existing cross-reactive memory T cells took part in the SARS-CoV-2 response. The study included only a couple of mild cases, and larger cohorts that include severe cases with pre-infection samples were judged to be necessary. From day 15 to 85, contracting clones showed balanced CD4/CD8 phenotypes, whereas a second wave of clones that expanded from day 15 to 37 leaned towards CD4+. SARS-CoV-2 specificity was not confirmed for the second-wave clones peaking on day 37. Contracting CD4+ clones were found mainly in CM and EM memory subsets, while CD8+ clones were enriched in EMRA.

Sequencing was carried out with an Illumina NovaSeq 6000. Using 5'RACE with constant-segment primers, TCRalpha and TCRbeta cDNA libraries were constructed, with sample barcodes and unique molecular identifiers added in the process. Trizol reagent was used to extract RNA from every sample. Amplification of the libraries took two PCR steps, and the second step added a second sample barcode plus Illumina TruSeq adapters. The libraries were sequenced on an Illumina NovaSeq using 2 x 150 bp paired-end reads. The source study handled its data this way. The reads were demultiplexed and collapsed into UMI-guided consensus sequences using migec v1.2.7. With mixcr v2.1.11, UMI consensuses were aligned to TRA and TRB V and J templates and assembled into clonotypes. Clonotypes were classified as expanded or contracted when called significant by both edgeR and NoisET, with noise models trained on biological replicates. For edgeR calls, a false discovery rate-adjusted p below 0.01 and a log2 fold-change threshold of 1 were applied. As an exploratory analysis of dynamics, max-normalized trajectories of the 1000 most abundant clonotypes were examined by PCA with hierarchical clustering. The CD4 or CD8 phenotype of responding clones was assigned using the separately sequenced CD4+ and CD8+ repertoires. In TCRdb, the public reads were trimmed at Q25 with fastp and aligned with MiXCR, with productive beta chains retained. All rows with the same CDR3 protein become a single entry with the most common DNA and genes. These V and J calls derive from TCRdb rather than the authors' analysis. The sample yields approximately 490,000 distinct CDR3 sequences; roughly 22% were counted once. Of the sample, roughly an eighth is held by the ten largest clones.

Recombination linked TRBV30 to TRBJ2-7, with the identity of the D gene unclear. Sequenced material: PBMCs or a T cell subset sorted from them (not recorded which). The receptor comes from an adult woman who had mild COVID-19 (a few samples of this study predate the infection). The sample titles of this study are shuffled in the database, so cell type and time point are left out; the donor was told from shared clones. DNA sequence: TGTGCCTGGAGCGGTTCCTACGAGCAGTACTTC. Its amino acids are CAWSGSYEQYF. Supplemented by the reference TRBV30 and TRBJ2-7 proteins around the CDR3, the complete variable domain is SQTIHQWPATLVQPVGSPLSLECTVEGTSNPNLYWYRQAAGRGLQLLFYSVGIGQISSEVPQNLSASRPQDRQFILSSKKLLLSDSGFYLCAWSGSYEQYFGPGTRLTVT.